This TCR beta chain originates from a study of T cell repertoires in cytomegalovirus infection. As for the study in general: Public TCR beta signatures marked donors with CMV infection and the matching HLA.

CDR3 length equals 12 residues. CDR1 DFQATT and CDR2 SNEGSKA come from the germline V gene (reference sequence). Deletions cut 4 bases from V and 8 bases from J, with 14 bases between. About this clonotype itself: The antigen is undetermined.

Overall study results and limits: The cumulative frequency of public TCR beta families distinguished individuals who carried CMV together with the relevant HLA. CMV-specific TCR beta clonotypes restricted by HLA-C were the ones dominating the ex vivo response.

TCRdb re-analysed the reads in MiXCR, keeping a single row per CDR3 protein. The sample contains about 300,000 distinct CDR3 sequences, roughly a tenth of which appear only once. V and J are TRBV20-1 and TRBJ1-2; D gene unclear. Sequenced input: PBMCs. The receptor was isolated from a human donor in good health (CMV status not recorded). Some clones in this sample may be carry-over from other donors' samples. The CDR3 protein is CSANEADDGYTF. DNA for the CDR3: TGCAGTGCTAATGAAGCGGATGACGGCTACACCTTC.